Below are 20 T cell receptor beta chains sequenced from a single sample in a study of Graves' ophthalmopathy and Graves' hyperthyroidism. RNA transcripts were the source from which TCR beta CDR3 regions were amplified. First-round RT-PCR with HTBI primers preceded a second-round multiplex PCR. In TCRdb, the multiplex PCR reads were re-called with MiXCR into one record per CDR3 protein. The repertoire holds about 1.1 million distinct CDR3 sequences, with roughly two fifths as singletons. The sequenced material came from peripheral blood or thyroid tissue (not recorded which). These TCRs come from an adult man with Graves' hyperthyroidism.

This clonotype was counted many times. The genes are TRBV6-5 and TRBJ1-2, with D uncertain. With 6 bases removed from V and 7 bases from J, the gap between germline ends came to 18 bases. This CDR3 is built from 14 residues. The V gene's germline CDR1 is MNHEY and CDR2 SVGAGI. The CDR3 DNA follows: TGTGCCAGCAGCCGGCCCGGGCCGTCGCGTGGCTACACCTTC. It yields the protein CASSRPGPSRGYTF.

Ten or more counts support this clonotype. V is TRBV19 and J is TRBJ2-2; D might be TRBD1 (5 bases). The CDR3 totals 15 residues. Germline CDR1 reads LNHDA; CDR2 reads SQIVND (reference sequence). V lost 7 bases and J lost 4, with 16 bases in between. The CDR3 nucleotides read TGTGCCAGTACGGTTGGCAGGGCGCTCACCGGGGAGCTGTTTTTT. Translation gives CASTVGRALTGELFF. Supplemented by reference TRBV19 and TRBJ2-2, the full variable domain reads DGGITQSPKYLFRKEGQNVTLSCEQNLNHDAMYWYRQDPGQGLRLIYYSQIVNDFQKGDIAEGYSVSREKKESFPLTVTSAQKNPTAFYLCASTVGRALTGELFFGEGSRLTVL.

This clonotype was recorded a few times. The rearrangement links TRBV2 to TRBJ1-2; TRBD1 might be the D (6 bases). This CDR3 has 13 amino acids. The ends were cut back, 5 bases at V and 4 bases at J, with 11 bases in the middle. Germline CDR1 and CDR2: SNHLY and FYNNEI. The CDR3 region is CASSSDSTYGYTF. The CDR3 DNA is TGTGCCAGCAGTTCGGACAGCACCTATGGCTACACCTTC.

This clonotype was seen many times. The V call is TRBV10-3, the J call TRBJ1-1; D is unclear. CDR1 is ENHRY and CDR2 is SYGVKD in the germline V gene. Trimming removed 4 bases at V and 1 base at J, with 7 bases between. CDR3 length: 13 amino acids. The CDR3 DNA reads as TGTGCCATCAGTGGTCTAGAGAACACTGAAGCTTTCTTT. Protein product: CAISGLENTEAFF.

This clonotype occurred a few times. The rearrangement links TRBV5-1 to TRBJ1-1; D is unresolved. Trimming cost V 6 bases and J 2 bases, with 11 bases left between them. Germline loops: CDR1 SGHRS, CDR2 YFSETQ. The CDR3 loop spans 13 amino acids. CDR3 protein: CASKLWGNTEAFF. The CDR3 DNA follows: TGCGCCAGCAAGTTATGGGGAAACACTGAAGCTTTCTTT.

The J gene is TRBJ2-7, the V gene TRBV7-9; no definite D call. V was cut by 5 bases and J by 7 bases, with 21 bases left in between. The CDR3 loop spans 15 amino acids. In germline, CDR1 is SEHNR, CDR2 FQNEAQ (reference sequence). CDR3 sequence reads: CASSQGRPSLGEQYF. CDR3 DNA sequence: TGTGCCAGCAGCCAAGGTCGGCCGAGCTTGGGGGAGCAGTACTTC.

As to this clonotype: The junction does not match germline at one end; this may be a read error. This chain joins TRBV10-2 and TRBJ1-5; D not resolved. Germline CDR1 reads WSHSY; CDR2 reads SAAADI. The CDR3 has 16 residues. DNA of the CDR3: TGTGCCAGCAGCTCCCCATATCGTCATAGCAATCAGCCCCAGCATTTT. Its protein is CASSSPYRHSNQPQHF.

The chain uses TRBV7-9 and TRBJ2-5, with a tentative D call TRBD1 (6 bases). The CDR3 extends over 12 amino acids. Germline V gene data show CDR1 as SEHNR and CDR2 as FQNEAQ (reference sequence). V was trimmed by 1 base and J by 9 bases, leaving 9 bases between them. The CDR3 DNA is TGTGCCAGCAGCTTAGGGGACAAGCCCCAGTACTTC. Translation: CASSLGDKPQYF.

This clonotype appeared a few times. The J gene is TRBJ2-7, the V gene TRBV4-1; 8 bases match TRBD1. From germline, CDR1 is MGHRA and CDR2 YSYEKL. This CDR3 region has 15 residues. V lost 0 bases and J lost 0; bases outside the gene matches: 1. The DNA for the CDR3 is TGCGCCAGCAGCCAAGACAGGGGGCCCTCCTACGAGCAGTACTTC. It specifies CASSQDRGPSYEQYF.

This clonotype appeared a few times. The chain joins TRBV20-1 to TRBJ2-2, with 7 nucleotides matching TRBD1. This CDR3 has 15 residues. Germline V gives CDR1 DFQATT, CDR2 SNEGSKA (reference sequence). V trimming: 3 bases; J trimming: 5 bases; junction bases outside the gene matches: 9. The CDR3, as DNA: TGCAGTGCTAGTCGAACAGGGGTACGGACCGGGGAGCTGTTTTTT. Translated: CSASRTGVRTGELFF.

This clonotype appeared once. A read error is possible here, since a much larger clone lies one base away. The rearrangement links TRBV19 to TRBJ1-4, with D unclear. Germline V gives CDR1 LNHDA, CDR2 SQIVND (reference sequence). This CDR3 region has 12 residues. The CDR3 DNA is TGTGCCAGTAGTCCCAACAATGGAAAACTGTTTTTT. It yields the protein CASSPNNGKLFF.

In this sample, this clonotype turned up many times. The chain carries TRBV7-9 and TRBJ1-1; D perhaps matches TRBD1 (6 bases). CDR1 is SEHNR, CDR2 FQNEAQ, per germline (reference sequence). The CDR3 contains 16 residues. Trimming stripped 6 bases from V and 1 base from J, with 18 bases between. The CDR3 spells CASSRIGDMANTEAFF. The DNA for the CDR3 is TGTGCCAGCAGTAGGATCGGGGACATGGCGAACACTGAAGCTTTCTTT.

The rearrangement links TRBV2 to TRBJ1-5; 7 positions match TRBD1. Germline CDR1 is SNHLY and CDR2 is FYNNEI. CDR3 length: 13 residues. V lost 11 bases to trimming and J lost 2 bases; unmatched junction nucleotides: 6. The CDR3 sequence: CASGTDGNQPQHF. The DNA of the CDR3 is TGTGCCTCCGGGACAGATGGCAATCAGCCCCAGCATTTT.

This clonotype was counted ten times or more. The CDR3 region is CASSLVGQIQETQYF. The CDR3 DNA reads TGTGCCAGCAGCTTAGTTGGACAAATCCAAGAGACCCAGTACTTC. The V call is TRBV7-2, the J call TRBJ2-5, with D perhaps matching TRBD1 (5 bases). V lost 1 base and J lost 1, with 10 bases in between. CDR1 SGHTA and CDR2 FQGNSA come from the germline V gene. The CDR3 length is 15 residues.

CDR3 residues: CASSVGASGNVLTF. For the CDR3, the DNA is TGTGCCAGCAGCGTAGGGGCTAGCGGCAACGTCCTGACTTTC. The chain couples TRBV9 to TRBJ2-6, with 7 bases aligning to TRBD2. The CDR3 has 14 amino acids. V trimming: 0 bases; J trimming: 9 bases; junction bases outside the gene matches: 3. Looked up from germline, CDR1 is SGDLS and CDR2 is YYNGEE.

This clonotype has ten or more counts. This chain links TRBV20-1 with TRBJ1-2; 7 bases are shared with TRBD1. Losses at the gene ends were 1 base for V and 1 base for J; bases not matched to a gene: 6. CDR3 size: 15 residues. CDR1 and CDR2 from the germline V gene are DFQATT and SNEGSKA (reference sequence). CDR3 sequence: CSARVAGGNNYGYTF. CDR3 DNA: TGCAGTGCTAGAGTGGCAGGGGGAAATAACTATGGCTACACCTTC.

This clonotype was seen at least ten times. V is TRBV20-1 and J is TRBJ2-7; D remains ambiguous. V gave up 5 bases and J gave up 3 bases, with 14 bases separating them. The CDR3 runs 13 residues. The germline V gene has CDR1 DFQATT and CDR2 SNEGSKA (reference sequence). CDR3 in amino acids: CSAPPLDRYEQYF. The CDR3, as DNA: TGCAGTGCTCCACCGTTGGACCGCTACGAGCAGTACTTC.

The J gene is TRBJ1-5, the V gene TRBV19; the D gene is possibly TRBD1 (6 bases). This CDR3 has 14 residues. The V end was cut by 5 bases, the J end by 3 bases, with 11 bases between. Germline V gene data show CDR1 as LNHDA and CDR2 as SQIVND (reference sequence). CDR3 sequence: CASSVAGANQPQHF. Written as DNA, the CDR3 is TGTGCCAGTAGTGTCGCGGGGGCCAATCAGCCCCAGCATTTT.

This rearrangement joins TRBV29-1 to TRBJ2-2, with TRBD1 identical over 9 bases. The CDR3 has 15 amino acids. Germline V lookup: CDR1 SQVTM, CDR2 ANQGSEA. V shed 5 bases, J shed 5 bases, and the junction held 9 bases outside the gene matches. Here the CDR3 DNA reads TGCAGCGTTAGGACAGGGGCGCAGAGAACCGGGGAGCTGTTTTTT. Translation gives CSVRTGAQRTGELFF.

This clonotype was seen at least ten times. The chain employs TRBV29-1 and TRBJ2-7; tentatively, D is TRBD2 (5 bases). Germline CDR1 is SQVTM and CDR2 is ANQGSEA. The CDR3 is 13 amino acids. The V end was cut by 5 bases, the J end by 0 bases, with 11 bases between. CDR3 sequence: CSVSERFSYEQYF. CDR3 in DNA: TGCAGCGTTTCAGAGCGGTTCTCCTACGAGCAGTACTTC.